This entry lists 3 T cell receptor beta chains sequenced from one sample in a study of blood T cell repertoires in COVID-19. Sequenced by immunoSEQ multiplex PCR; TCRdb stores in-frame clones only, minus some. The sample has about 180,000 clones; 88% are singletons. What was sequenced was PBMCs or T cells enriched from blood (not recorded which). Receptors originate from a woman aged 18-29 years who had recovered from COVID-19.

V gene TRBV4-1 combines with J gene TRBJ2-1; 9 bases are a match to TRBD1. The V and J ends lost 0 bases and 5 bases, in that order; junction bases with no gene match: 8. Germline V gene data show CDR1 as MGHRA and CDR2 as YSYEKL. The CDR3 spans 17 residues. The CDR3 DNA follows: TGCGCCAGCAGCCAAGATCAGTCGGGACAGGGTGACAATGAGCAGTTCTTC. It codes for CASSQDQSGQGDNEQFF.

This chain links TRBV7-3 with TRBJ2-5, with D uncertain. With 2 bases removed from V and 0 bases from J, the gap between germline ends came to 10 bases. Germline-derived CDR1 and CDR2 are SGHTA and FQGTGA. The CDR3 totals 15 residues. The CDR3 nucleotides read TGTGCCAGCAGCTTACTCGTCGGTCACCAAGAGACCCAGTACTTC. Translation gives CASSLLVGHQETQYF. Complete variable domain (other parts from reference TRBV7-3 and TRBJ2-5): GAGVSQTPSNKVTEKGKYVELRCDPISGHTALYWYRQSLGQGPEFLIYFQGTGAADDSGLPNDRFFAVRPEGSVSTLKIQRTERGDSAVYLCASSLLVGHQETQYFGPGTRLLVL.

The chain uses TRBV5-1 and TRBJ2-3; 14 positions match TRBD2. The CDR3 extends over 18 amino acids. Germline loops: CDR1 SGHRS, CDR2 YFSETQ. J lost 2 bases, V lost 4 bases, and 9 bases had no gene match. CDR3 DNA sequence: TGCGCCAGCAGCAAGGAGGGACTAGCGGGGGACATCACAGATACGCAGTATTTT. Translated: CASSKEGLAGDITDTQYF. The complete variable domain, with remaining parts taken from reference TRBV5-1 and TRBJ2-3, reads KAGVTQTPRYLIKTRGQQVTLSCSPISGHRSVSWYQQTPGQGLQFLFEYFSETQRNKGNFPGRFSGRQFSNSRSEMNVSTLELGDSALYLCASSKEGLAGDITDTQYFGPGTRLTVL.